The text below deals with one T cell receptor (beta chain). What it binds is not known. The data were obtained in a study of shared clonotypes between healthy human individuals. Study results and caveats: Around 5.4% of naive CD4 clonotypes were common to several donors. Tissue TCR repertoires likely differ from these blood-only repertoires. On the whole, naive subsets had larger estimated richness than memory subsets had.

V lost 0 bases and J lost 3, with 18 bases in between. Germline values: CDR1 SGHAT, CDR2 FQNNGV. The CDR3 runs to 17 residues. TCRdb's copy holds only in-frame clones and misses some; the assay was immunoSEQ multiplex PCR. This table has around 550,000 clones, 90% to 97% appearing once. The clonotype comes from a woman under 40 in good health. Sequencing was performed on naive CD4+ T cells sorted from blood. Subset noted: CD45RA+ positively selected. V and J are TRBV11-2 and TRBJ2-7; perhaps TRBD2 as D (7 bases). The CDR3 loop reads CASSLDSVGGHYYEQYF. Written as DNA, the CDR3 is TGTGCCAGCAGCTTAGATTCGGTGGGGGGGCACTACTACGAGCAGTACTTC.